The 24 T cell receptor beta chains below were found in one sample sequenced in a study of cytomegalovirus exposure and HLA in healthy donors. This PCR relied on a set of 60 Vbeta primers and 13 Jbeta primers. Sequenced by immunoSEQ multiplex PCR; TCRdb stores in-frame clones only, minus some. The top ten hold roughly 0.62% of the sample, which has hundreds of thousands of clones, more than 65% seen once. Sample: PBMCs. The receptors shown here come from a man aged 18 to 35 in good health and CMV-seronegative.

This chain connects TRBV5-1 to TRBJ2-5, with TRBD2 matching over 8 bases. The J call is in doubt because the DNA end fits TRBJ2-7 better. CDR1 is SGHRS and CDR2 is YFSETQ in the germline V gene. The CDR3 is 16 amino acids. The CDR3 is CASSLPGGGLSYEQYF. The CDR3 nucleotides read TGCGCCAGCAGCCTCCCGGGGGGGGGCCTCTCCTACGAGCAGTACTTC.

V usage is TRBV5-1 and J usage is TRBJ2-2, with 7 bases aligning to TRBD1. The V segment lost 3 bases and the J segment 2 bases; nucleotides outside the gene matches: 7. The germline V gene encodes CDR1 SGHRS and CDR2 YFSETQ. This CDR3 has 16 residues. The DNA for the CDR3 is TGCGCCAGCAGCTCGTCCGGGACAGAAAACACCGGGGAGCTGTTTTTT. This translates into CASSSSGTENTGELFF. The full variable domain, in which reference TRBV5-1 and TRBJ2-2 provide the parts outside the CDR3, is KAGVTQTPRYLIKTRGQQVTLSCSPISGHRSVSWYQQTPGQGLQFLFEYFSETQRNKGNFPGRFSGRQFSNSRSEMNVSTLELGDSALYLCASSSSGTENTGELFFGEGSRLTVL.

The chain couples TRBV6-5 to TRBJ2-7; a weak D match, TRBD2 (6 bases). There are 15 residues in the CDR3. Germline CDR1 reads MNHEY; CDR2 reads SVGAGI. Trimming took off 0 bases at V and 2 bases at J, with 11 bases between the two ends. The CDR3 nucleotides are TGTGCCAGCAGTTACTCCATAGCGGTTGCCTACGAGCAGTACTTC. Translated: CASSYSIAVAYEQYF.

The chain carries TRBV6-4 and TRBJ2-7; weak D call: TRBD2 (5 bases). CDR1 is MRHNA and CDR2 is SNTAGT in the germline V gene. Deletions cut 8 bases from V and 6 bases from J, with 5 bases between. This CDR3 region has 9 residues. CDR3 nucleotides: TGTGCCAGCCGGGGCGAGCAGTACTTC. This translates into CASRGEQYF.

The chain combines TRBV5-6 with TRBJ2-6, with TRBD1 as a possible D gene (5 bases). The germline CDR1 and CDR2 sequences are SGHDT and YYEEEE. This CDR3 has 15 amino acids. The V end lost 5 bases, the J end lost 3 bases, and 12 bases lay between the germline ends. In nucleotides, the CDR3 is TGTGCCAGCAGGCAAAGGGGTAGTGGGGCCAACGTCCTGACTTTC. The encoded protein is CASRQRGSGANVLTF.

J is TRBJ1-5 and V is TRBV30; 9 bases match TRBD1. The CDR3 contains 13 residues. V lost 2 bases and J lost 9; bases outside the gene matches: 5. CDR1 and CDR2 from the germline V gene are GTSNPN and SVGIG (reference sequence). The CDR3: CAWSKQGAGPQHF. CDR3 coding DNA: TGTGCCTGGAGTAAACAGGGGGCCGGGCCCCAGCATTTT.

This clone has a single count. V is TRBV18 and J is TRBJ1-5, with D maybe TRBD1 (6 bases). The CDR3 is 15 amino acids. CDR1 and CDR2 (germline): KGHSH, LQKENI. Trimming stripped 3 bases from V and 4 bases from J, with 13 bases between. As DNA, the CDR3 is TGTGCCAGCTCACCGTTGCAGGGGCCTAATCAGCCCCAGCATTTT. Protein: CASSPLQGPNQPQHF.

This clone has a handful of counts. The genes are TRBV27 and TRBJ1-1, with D tentatively TRBD1 (6 bases). The CDR3 contains 15 residues. Between the trimmed V and J ends, which lost 0 bases and 0 bases, there was a span of 8 bases. Per germline, CDR1 MNHEY and CDR2 SMNVEV (reference sequence). DNA for the CDR3: TGTGCCAGCAGTTTATCGCAGGGGTTGAACACTGAAGCTTTCTTT. Translation: CASSLSQGLNTEAFF.

The J gene is TRBJ2-7, the V gene TRBV5-1; D uncertain. This CDR3 comprises 13 residues. The V and J ends lost 0 bases and 6 bases respectively, with 10 bases between them. Germline assignment: CDR1 SGHRS and CDR2 YFSETQ. CDR3 loop: CASSLDLVGEQYF. Here the CDR3 DNA reads TGCGCCAGCAGCTTGGATCTAGTAGGCGAGCAGTACTTC.

V usage is TRBV9 and J usage is TRBJ2-3, with a possible D match to TRBD2 (6 bases). The length of the CDR3 is 12 residues. Per germline, CDR1 SGDLS and CDR2 YYNGEE. The ends were cut back, 7 bases at V and 10 bases at J, with 16 bases in the middle. The CDR3 spells CASALGGEAQYF. The CDR3 DNA sequence: TGTGCCAGCGCCCTAGGCGGGGAGGCGCAGTATTTT. The entire variable domain, with the rest obtained from reference TRBV9 and TRBJ2-3, is as follows: DSGVTQTPKHLITATGQRVTLRCSPRSGDLSVYWYQQSLDQGLQFLIQYYNGEERAKGNILERFSAQQFPDLHSELNLSSLELGDSALYFCASALGGEAQYFGPGTRLTVL.

The chain recombines TRBV7-9 with TRBJ2-1, with a weak D call TRBD2 (5 bases). Trimming left V 5 bases short and J 6 bases short, with 17 bases between. Germline V gene lookup returns CDR1 SEHNR and CDR2 FQNEAQ (reference sequence). The CDR3 totals 15 residues. The CDR3 reads CASSPPGGRRNEQFF. CDR3 nucleotides: TGTGCCAGCAGCCCCCCAGGAGGTCGACGCAATGAGCAGTTCTTC. The variable domain in full, with the rest retrieved from reference TRBV7-9 and TRBJ2-1, is DTGVSQNPRHKITKRGQNVTFRCDPISEHNRLYWYRQTLGQGPEFLTYFQNEAQLEKSRLLSDRFSAERPKGSFSTLEIQRTEQGDSAMYLCASSPPGGRRNEQFFGPGTRLTVL.

This clone has more than one count but fewer than ten. The chain uses TRBV6-5 and TRBJ2-7, with TRBD1 identical over 8 bases. Unmatched junction bases numbered 0, after V lost 0 bases and J lost 2 bases. The length of the CDR3 is 14 residues. CDR1 MNHEY and CDR2 SVGAGI come from the germline V gene. The chain's CDR3 is CASSYSTGAYEQYF. Written as DNA, the CDR3 is TGTGCCAGCAGTTACTCGACAGGGGCCTACGAGCAGTACTTC.

The chain employs TRBV5-1 and TRBJ2-7; 10 bases match TRBD1. The CDR3 runs to 15 residues. V was clipped by 3 bases and J by 6 bases; unmatched bases: 9. Germline V gives CDR1 SGHRS, CDR2 YFSETQ. Written as DNA, the CDR3 is TGCGCCAGCAGCTATGCTCCGGGACAGGGGTCCGAGCAGTACTTC. Its translation: CASSYAPGQGSEQYF.

This clone was seen more than once but under ten times. The chain links TRBV19 to TRBJ2-6, with D tentatively TRBD2 (6 bases). Trimming took 10 bases from V and 1 from J, leaving 11 bases between them. CDR1 is LNHDA and CDR2 is SQIVND in the germline V gene (reference sequence). The CDR3 extends over 14 amino acids. The DNA of the CDR3 is TGTGCCACCCGTCGGGGGTCTGGGGCCAACGTCCTGACTTTC. This codes for CATRRGSGANVLTF.

This clone was seen only a few times. At one end the junction does not follow the germline gene, possibly because of a read error. V usage is TRBV10-3 and J usage is TRBJ1-5; tentatively, D is TRBD1 (6 bases). The CDR3 runs to 14 residues. From germline, CDR1 is ENHRY and CDR2 SYGVKD. The CDR3 loop reads CAIRDGQSNQPQHF. The CDR3 bases are TGTGCCATCCGTGACGGACAGAGCAATCAGCCCCAGCATTTT.

V usage is TRBV30 and J usage is TRBJ1-2; tentatively, D is TRBD1 (5 bases). Germline CDR1 GTSNPN, CDR2 SVGIG (reference sequence). The CDR3 has 12 residues. The V and J ends lost 3 bases and 4 bases respectively, with 9 bases between them. For the CDR3, the DNA is TGTGCCTGGAGCGGGGGAGTCTATGGCTACACCTTC. This translates into CAWSGGVYGYTF.

This clone was detected once. The junction departs from the called germline gene at one end, perhaps through a read error. The chain couples TRBV2 to TRBJ2-3; D possibly corresponds to TRBD1 (5 bases). Germline V CDR1 and CDR2: SNHLY, FYNNEI. This CDR3 is 15 amino acids long. CDR3 sequence reads: CANSLGMGPSDTQYF. The CDR3 bases are TGTGCCAACAGTTTGGGGATGGGGCCAAGCGATACGCAGTATTTT.

This chain links TRBV5-1 with TRBJ2-3, with 7 bases identical to TRBD1. CDR3 length equals 16 residues. Germline CDR1 is SGHRS and CDR2 is YFSETQ. The ends lost 0 bases at V and 0 bases at J; junction bases unmatched: 4. The CDR3 here is CASSLVGGESTDTQYF. The CDR3 DNA reads as TGCGCCAGCAGCTTGGTAGGGGGCGAGAGCACAGATACGCAGTATTTT.

This clone has only one observation. This rearrangement joins TRBV19 to TRBJ2-1; 7 bases align to TRBD2. Losses at the gene ends were 4 bases for V and 3 bases for J; bases not matched to a gene: 9. Germline V CDR1 and CDR2: LNHDA, SQIVND (reference sequence). The CDR3 totals 16 residues. In DNA, the CDR3 is TGTGCCAGTAGTAGGCAGGCTAGCGGAAGCTACAATGAGCAGTTCTTC. It codes for CASSRQASGSYNEQFF.

This rearrangement joins TRBV27 to TRBJ2-1; 8 bases line up with TRBD2. V shed 0 bases, J shed 4 bases, and the junction held 5 bases outside the gene matches. CDR3 length: 16 residues. Germline loops: CDR1 MNHEY, CDR2 SMNVEV (reference sequence). Here the CDR3 reads CASSLSRERGYNEQFF. The DNA for the CDR3 is TGTGCCAGCAGTTTATCGAGGGAGCGGGGGTACAATGAGCAGTTCTTC.

This chain joins TRBV28 and TRBJ2-1, with unresolved D. Germline V gene sequence: CDR1 MDHEN, CDR2 SYDVKM. V shed 7 bases and J shed 10 bases, with 17 bases lying between them. The CDR3 consists of 13 residues. The CDR3 DNA sequence: TGTGCCAGCACCCCCGCGGCCGGCGTGGAGCAGTTCTTC. Translating gives CASTPAAGVEQFF.

This sequence joins TRBV27 and TRBJ2-1; D is possibly TRBD2 (6 bases). The CDR3 spans 14 residues. CDR1 is MNHEY, CDR2 SMNVEV, per germline (reference sequence). V lost 6 bases, J lost 12 bases, and 21 bases lay in between. CDR3 coding DNA: TGTGCCAGCAGCCCGGGGACTGTGCGATATGGGCAGTTCTTC. Translated: CASSPGTVRYGQFF.

This clone was found a few times. This sequence joins TRBV30 and TRBJ2-7; 7 bases align to TRBD1. With V trimmed by 2 bases and J by 3 bases, 4 bases remained unmatched. The CDR3 extends over 13 amino acids. CDR1 is GTSNPN, CDR2 SVGIG, per germline (reference sequence). CDR3 sequence: CAWSRDSLYEQYF. CDR3 sequence (DNA): TGTGCCTGGAGTAGGGACAGCCTCTACGAGCAGTACTTC.

This chain joins TRBV15 and TRBJ1-1; maybe TRBD1 (5 bases). This CDR3 has 14 residues. V gave up 0 bases and J gave up 11 bases, with 16 bases separating them. CDR1 is LNHNV and CDR2 is YYDKDF in the germline V gene (reference sequence). In DNA form, the CDR3 reads TGTGCCACCAGCAGAGATCATAAGCCAGGGTCGGCTTTCTTT. Residues: CATSRDHKPGSAFF.